This TCR beta chain stems from a study of blood T cell repertoires in COVID-19. Background on the study: The United States, Italy and Spain supplied acute and convalescent COVID-19 samples. T cells, B-cell-depleted T cells, or PBMCs supplied cDNA or gDNA.

The authors' processing: The authors estimated nucleated cell counts from reference gene primer amplification. Data came from immunoSEQ multiplex PCR; TCRdb stores just in-frame clones and leaves some out. D and trimming were read from the DNA, whereas the V and J calls and clone size are those reported in that table. The sample has about 170,000 clones, under 85% seen once. This CDR3 is built from 11 residues. The V gene lost 3 bases and the J gene lost 7 bases, with 6 bases spanning the gap. The source material was peripheral blood. This clonotype originated in a man aged 55 to 69 who had recovered from COVID-19. The V call is TRBV12-3 or TRBV12-4, the J call TRBJ1-1; possibly TRBD1 for D (5 bases). The CDR3 spells CASSFTGEAFF. The CDR3 nucleotides are TGTGCCAGCAGTTTCACAGGTGAAGCTTTCTTT.